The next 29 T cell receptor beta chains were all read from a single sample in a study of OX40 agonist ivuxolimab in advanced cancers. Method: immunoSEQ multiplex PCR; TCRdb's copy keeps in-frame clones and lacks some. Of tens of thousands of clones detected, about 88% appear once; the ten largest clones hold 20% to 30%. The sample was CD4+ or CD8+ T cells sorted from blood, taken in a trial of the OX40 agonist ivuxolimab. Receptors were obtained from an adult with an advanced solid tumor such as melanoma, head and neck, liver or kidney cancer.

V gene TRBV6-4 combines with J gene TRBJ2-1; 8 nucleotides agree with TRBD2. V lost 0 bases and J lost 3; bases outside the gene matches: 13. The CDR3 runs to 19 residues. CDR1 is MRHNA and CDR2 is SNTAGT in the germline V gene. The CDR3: CASSDSSSGGPRGYNEQFF. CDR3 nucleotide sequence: TGTGCCAGCAGTGACTCGTCAAGCGGGGGCCCAAGGGGCTACAATGAGCAGTTCTTC.

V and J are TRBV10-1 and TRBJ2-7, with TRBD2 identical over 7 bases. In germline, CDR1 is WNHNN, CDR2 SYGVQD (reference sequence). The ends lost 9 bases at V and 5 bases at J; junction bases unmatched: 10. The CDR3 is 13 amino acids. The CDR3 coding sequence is TGCGCCAGAGGCGGAGCGGGACGGGACGAGCAGTACTTC. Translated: CARGGAGRDEQYF.

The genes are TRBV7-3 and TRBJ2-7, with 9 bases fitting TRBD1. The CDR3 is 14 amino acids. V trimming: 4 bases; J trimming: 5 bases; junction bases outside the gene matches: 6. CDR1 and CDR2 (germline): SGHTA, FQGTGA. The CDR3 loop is CASSSRDRADEQYF. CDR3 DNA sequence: TGTGCCAGCAGCTCCCGGGACAGGGCGGACGAGCAGTACTTC.

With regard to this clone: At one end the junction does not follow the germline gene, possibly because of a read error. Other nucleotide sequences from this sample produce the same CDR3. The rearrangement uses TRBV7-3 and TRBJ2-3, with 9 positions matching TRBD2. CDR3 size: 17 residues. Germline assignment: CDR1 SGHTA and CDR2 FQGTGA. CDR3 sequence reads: CASSYKTQAGGGDTQYF. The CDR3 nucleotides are TGTGCCAGTAGCTATAAAACACAAGCGGGAGGAGGAGATACGCAGTATTTT.

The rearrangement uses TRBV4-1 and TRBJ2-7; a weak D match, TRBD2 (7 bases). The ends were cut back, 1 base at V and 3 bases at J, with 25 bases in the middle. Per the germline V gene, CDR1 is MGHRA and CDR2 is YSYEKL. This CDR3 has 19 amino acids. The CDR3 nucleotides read TGCGCCAGCAGCCAAGTAGTAGCTCTAGGGGGGGGAGAGTACTACGAGCAGTACTTC. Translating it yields CASSQVVALGGGEYYEQYF.

CDR3 DNA sequence: TGTGCCAGCAGCCCGTGGACGGAACAAGAGACCCAGTACTTC. This encodes CASSPWTEQETQYF. This chain joins TRBV5-6 and TRBJ2-5; D remains ambiguous. The V gene's germline CDR1 is SGHDT and CDR2 YYEEEE. This CDR3 is 14 amino acids long. V shed 4 bases and J shed 2 bases, with 12 bases lying between them.

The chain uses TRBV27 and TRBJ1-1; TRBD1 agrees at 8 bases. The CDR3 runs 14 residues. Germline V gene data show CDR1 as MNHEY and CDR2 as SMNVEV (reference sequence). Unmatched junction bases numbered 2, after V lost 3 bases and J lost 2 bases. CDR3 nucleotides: TGTGCCAGCAGTTTGGGGACAGGAAACACTGAAGCTTTCTTT. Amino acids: CASSLGTGNTEAFF.

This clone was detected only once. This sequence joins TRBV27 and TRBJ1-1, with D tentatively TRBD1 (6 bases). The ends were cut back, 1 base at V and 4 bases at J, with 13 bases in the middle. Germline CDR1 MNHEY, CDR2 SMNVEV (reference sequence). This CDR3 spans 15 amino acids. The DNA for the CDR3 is TGTGCCAGCAGTTTATTCGGGGGAGGGGGCACTGAAGCTTTCTTT. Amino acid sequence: CASSLFGGGGTEAFF.

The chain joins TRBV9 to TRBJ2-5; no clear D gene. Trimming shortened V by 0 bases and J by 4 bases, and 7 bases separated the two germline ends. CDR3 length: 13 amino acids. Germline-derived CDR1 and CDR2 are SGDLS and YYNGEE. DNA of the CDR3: TGTGCCAGCAGCGTAGATCACTTAGAGACCCAGTACTTC. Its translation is CASSVDHLETQYF.

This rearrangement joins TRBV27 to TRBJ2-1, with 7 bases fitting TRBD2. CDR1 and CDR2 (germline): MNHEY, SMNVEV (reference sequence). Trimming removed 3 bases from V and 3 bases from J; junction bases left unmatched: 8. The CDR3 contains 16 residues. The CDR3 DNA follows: TGTGCCAGCAGTTTGCAGCCGGGACTACACTACAATGAGCAGTTCTTC. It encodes CASSLQPGLHYNEQFF.

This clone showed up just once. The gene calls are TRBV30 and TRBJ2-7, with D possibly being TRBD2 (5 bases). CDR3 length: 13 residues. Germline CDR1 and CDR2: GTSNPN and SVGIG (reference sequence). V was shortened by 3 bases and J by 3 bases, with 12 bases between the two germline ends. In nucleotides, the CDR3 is TGTGCCTGGAGGCAGCGGCTCCACTACGAGCAGTACTTC. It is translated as CAWRQRLHYEQYF.

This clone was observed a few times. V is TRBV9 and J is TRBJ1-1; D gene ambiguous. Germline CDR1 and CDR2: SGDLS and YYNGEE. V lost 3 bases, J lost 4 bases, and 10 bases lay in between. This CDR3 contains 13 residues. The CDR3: CASSAGRGTEAFF. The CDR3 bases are TGTGCCAGCAGCGCCGGACGGGGCACTGAAGCTTTCTTT.

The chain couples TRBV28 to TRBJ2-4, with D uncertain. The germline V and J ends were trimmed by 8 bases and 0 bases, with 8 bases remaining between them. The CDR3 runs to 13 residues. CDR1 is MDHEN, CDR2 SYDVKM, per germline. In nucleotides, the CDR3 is TGTGCCAGCGGTACCCTAGCCAAAAACATTCAGTACTTC. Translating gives CASGTLAKNIQYF.

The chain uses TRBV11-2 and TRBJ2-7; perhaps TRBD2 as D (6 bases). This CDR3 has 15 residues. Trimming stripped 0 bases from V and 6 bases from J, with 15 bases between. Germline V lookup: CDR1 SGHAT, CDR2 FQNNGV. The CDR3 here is CASSLDNIGGGEQYF. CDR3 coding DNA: TGTGCCAGCAGCTTAGATAATATCGGGGGAGGCGAGCAGTACTTC.

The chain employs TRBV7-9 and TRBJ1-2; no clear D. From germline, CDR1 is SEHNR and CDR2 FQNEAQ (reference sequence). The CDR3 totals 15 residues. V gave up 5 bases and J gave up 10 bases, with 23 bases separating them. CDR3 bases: TGTGCCAGCAGCCGTATCTCCCAAGACGGGCCGGACTACACCTTC. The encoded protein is CASSRISQDGPDYTF.

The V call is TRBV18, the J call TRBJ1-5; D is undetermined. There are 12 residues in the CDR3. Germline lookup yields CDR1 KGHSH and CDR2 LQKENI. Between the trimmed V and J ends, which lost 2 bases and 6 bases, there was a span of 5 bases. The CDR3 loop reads CASSPVGQPQHF. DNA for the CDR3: TGTGCCAGCTCACCAGTGGGTCAGCCCCAGCATTTT.

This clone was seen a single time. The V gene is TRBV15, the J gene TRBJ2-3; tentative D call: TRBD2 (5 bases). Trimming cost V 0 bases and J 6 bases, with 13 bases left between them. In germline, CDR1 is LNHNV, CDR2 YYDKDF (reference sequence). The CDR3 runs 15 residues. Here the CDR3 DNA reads TGTGCCACCAGCAGAGAGGGAGCATCTGGGGATACGCAGTATTTT. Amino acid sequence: CATSREGASGDTQYF.

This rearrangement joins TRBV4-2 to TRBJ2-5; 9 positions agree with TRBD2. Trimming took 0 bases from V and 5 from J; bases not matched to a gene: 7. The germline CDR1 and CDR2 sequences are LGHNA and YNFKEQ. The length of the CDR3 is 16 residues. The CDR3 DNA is TGTGCCAGCAGCCAAGAGGGGGGACTAGCTCCGGAGACCCAGTACTTC. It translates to CASSQEGGLAPETQYF.

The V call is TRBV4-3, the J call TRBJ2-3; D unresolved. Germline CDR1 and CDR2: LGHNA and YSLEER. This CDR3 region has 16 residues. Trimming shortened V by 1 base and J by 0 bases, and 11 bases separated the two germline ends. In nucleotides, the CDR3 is TGCGCCAGCAGCCAAGGACTGCCGACTAGCACAGATACGCAGTATTTT. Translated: CASSQGLPTSTDTQYF.

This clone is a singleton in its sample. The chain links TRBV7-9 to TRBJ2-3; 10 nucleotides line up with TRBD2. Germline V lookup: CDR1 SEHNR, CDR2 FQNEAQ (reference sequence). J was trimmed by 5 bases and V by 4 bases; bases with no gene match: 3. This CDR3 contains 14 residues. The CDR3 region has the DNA TGTGCCAGCAGCTCTAGCGGGAGAGTAGATACGCAGTATTTT. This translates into CASSSSGRVDTQYF.

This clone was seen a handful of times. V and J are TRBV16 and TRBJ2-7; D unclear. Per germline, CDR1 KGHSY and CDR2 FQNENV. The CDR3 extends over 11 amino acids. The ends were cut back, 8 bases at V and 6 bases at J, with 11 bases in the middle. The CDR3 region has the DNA TGTGCCAGCGGAAAGTCCCGCGAGCAGTACTTC. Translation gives CASGKSREQYF.

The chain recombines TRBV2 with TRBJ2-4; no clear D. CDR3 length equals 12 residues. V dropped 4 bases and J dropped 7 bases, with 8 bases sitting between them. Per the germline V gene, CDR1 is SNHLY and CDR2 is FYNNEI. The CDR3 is CASSGDTNIQYF. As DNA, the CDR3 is TGTGCCAGCAGTGGGGATACCAACATTCAGTACTTC.

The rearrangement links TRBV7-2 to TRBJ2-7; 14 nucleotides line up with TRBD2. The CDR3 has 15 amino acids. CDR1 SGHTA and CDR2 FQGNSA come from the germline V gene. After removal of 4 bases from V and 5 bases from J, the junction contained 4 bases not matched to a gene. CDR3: CASSSGLAGGHEQYF. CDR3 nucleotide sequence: TGTGCCAGCAGCTCAGGACTAGCGGGAGGTCACGAGCAGTACTTC.

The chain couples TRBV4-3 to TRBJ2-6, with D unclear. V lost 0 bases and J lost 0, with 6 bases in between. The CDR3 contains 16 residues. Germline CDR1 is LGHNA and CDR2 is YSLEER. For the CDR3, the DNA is TGCGCCAGCAGCCAAGATAGGGCCTCTGGGGCCAACGTCCTGACTTTC. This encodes CASSQDRASGANVLTF.

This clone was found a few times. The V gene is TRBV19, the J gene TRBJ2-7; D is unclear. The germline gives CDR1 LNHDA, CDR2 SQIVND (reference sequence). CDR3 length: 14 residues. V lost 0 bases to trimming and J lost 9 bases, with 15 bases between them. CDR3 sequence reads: CASSIEISSGGQYF. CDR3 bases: TGTGCCAGTAGTATAGAGATCAGCTCTGGTGGGCAGTACTTC.

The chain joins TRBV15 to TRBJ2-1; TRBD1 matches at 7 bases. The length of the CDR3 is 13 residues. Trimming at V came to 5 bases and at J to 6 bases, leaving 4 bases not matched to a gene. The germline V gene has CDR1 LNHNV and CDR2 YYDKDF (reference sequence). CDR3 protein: CATSGTVLNEQFF. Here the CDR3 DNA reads TGTGCCACCAGCGGGACAGTCCTCAATGAGCAGTTCTTC.

The CDR3 reads CASSESTGSGETQYF. CDR3 sequence (DNA): TGTGCCAGCAGTGAATCGACCGGGAGTGGAGAGACCCAGTACTTC. The chain combines TRBV2 with TRBJ2-5, with D possibly TRBD2 on 6 matching bases. CDR1 SNHLY and CDR2 FYNNEI come from the germline V gene. The CDR3 spans 15 residues. V lost 2 bases, J lost 4 bases, and 14 bases lay in between. Complete variable domain (other parts from reference TRBV2 and TRBJ2-5): EPEVTQTPSHQVTQMGQEVILRCVPISNHLYFYWYRQILGQKVEFLVSFYNNEISEKSEIFDDQFSVERPDGSNFTLKIRSTKLEDSAMYFCASSESTGSGETQYFGPGTRLLVL.

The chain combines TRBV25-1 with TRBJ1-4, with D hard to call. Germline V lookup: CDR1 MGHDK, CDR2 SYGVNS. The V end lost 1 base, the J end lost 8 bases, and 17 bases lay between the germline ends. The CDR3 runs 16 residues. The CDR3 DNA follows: TGTGCCAGCAGTGAATGGCCAGGTTTGGACGTGGAAAAACTGTTTTTT. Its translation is CASSEWPGLDVEKLFF.

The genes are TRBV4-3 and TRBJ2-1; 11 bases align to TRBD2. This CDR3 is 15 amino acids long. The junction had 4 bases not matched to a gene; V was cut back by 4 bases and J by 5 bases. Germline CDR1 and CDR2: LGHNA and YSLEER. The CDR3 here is CASSRGLAEHNEQFF. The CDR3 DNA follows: TGCGCCAGCAGCCGGGGACTAGCGGAGCACAATGAGCAGTTCTTC.